One and the same sample provided the 10 T cell receptor beta chains below, sequenced in a study of cytomegalovirus exposure and HLA in healthy donors. Both 60 Vbeta primers and 13 Jbeta primers went into the PCR. Sequencing was performed with immunoSEQ multiplex PCR; in TCRdb, only in-frame clones are kept and a portion is missing. Among about 160,000 clones, around 80% were seen once, and the ten largest hold around 6.5%. The sample taken for sequencing was PBMCs. The receptors originated from a male donor in good health and CMV-seropositive.

J is TRBJ2-1 and V is TRBV29-1, with TRBD2 identical over 12 bases. Per the germline V gene, CDR1 is SQVTM and CDR2 is ANQGSEA. V shed 7 bases and J 7 bases; nucleotides not matched to a gene: 14. This CDR3 is 16 amino acids long. The DNA for the CDR3 is TGCAGCGCCATCCCGGCGACTAGCGGGAGAAAGAATGAGCAGTTCTTC. It translates to CSAIPATSGRKNEQFF.

The chain has TRBV7-6 and TRBJ2-5, with 8 nucleotides matching TRBD1. The J call may not be correct, given that the DNA end is closer to TRBJ2-7. CDR1 and CDR2 from the germline V gene are SGHVS and FNYEAQ. This CDR3 is built from 14 residues. The CDR3 DNA reads as TGTGCCAGCAGCTCCCGGACAGGGAGCTACGAGCAGTACTTC. Its translation: CASSSRTGSYEQYF.

The chain carries TRBV6-5 and TRBJ2-2; 8 bases match TRBD1. Germline V gene sequence: CDR1 MNHEY, CDR2 SVGAGI. V dropped 2 bases and J dropped 5; count of bases not matched to a gene: 7. The CDR3 totals 16 residues. The CDR3 DNA is TGTGCCAGCAGTTACCGGCAGGGGGCTTATACCGGGGAGCTGTTTTTT. Protein product: CASSYRQGAYTGELFF.

The CDR3, as DNA: TGTGCCAGCAGTAACCGAGGGCAAGGGGATACGCAGTATTTT. As protein: CASSNRGQGDTQYF. V gene TRBV6-6 combines with J gene TRBJ2-3; a possible D gene is TRBD2 (5 bases). V was cut by 5 bases and J by 6 bases, with 15 bases left in between. Per the germline V gene, CDR1 is MNHNY and CDR2 is SVGAGI (reference sequence). This CDR3 has 14 residues.

This clone has only one observation. The genes are TRBV28 and TRBJ1-2; 9 bases map to TRBD1. Germline CDR1 MDHEN, CDR2 SYDVKM. V shed 7 bases and J 4 bases; nucleotides not matched to a gene: 10. This CDR3 spans 15 amino acids. In DNA, the CDR3 is TGTGCCAGCAATCCTATGACAGGGGGTTTCTATGGCTACACCTTC. Its translation: CASNPMTGGFYGYTF.

This clone was recorded a few times. Here the CDR3 reads CASSATRSNQPQHF. The DNA for the CDR3 is TGCGCCAGCAGCGCAACCAGGAGCAATCAGCCCCAGCATTTT. The rearrangement uses TRBV4-1 and TRBJ1-5; D gene ambiguous. Germline CDR1 is MGHRA and CDR2 is YSYEKL. V was cut by 5 bases and J by 1 base, with 9 bases left in between. The CDR3 sequence is 14 residues long.

This chain connects TRBV5-1 to TRBJ2-3, with TRBD2 matching 8 bases. J was trimmed by 6 bases and V by 3 bases; bases with no gene match: 12. Germline CDR1 reads SGHRS; CDR2 reads YFSETQ. CDR3 length: 16 amino acids. As DNA, the CDR3 is TGCGCCAGCAGCTCCCCAGGCGGGGGGATTGGGGATACGCAGTATTTT. Protein product: CASSSPGGGIGDTQYF.

The chain has TRBV5-4 and TRBJ1-4, with D possibly being TRBD1 (6 bases). CDR3 length: 15 residues. V shed 4 bases and J shed 4 bases, with 14 bases lying between them. Germline CDR1 SGHNT, CDR2 YYREEE (reference sequence). In DNA form, the CDR3 reads TGTGCCAGCAGCCTCAGGGGCCCCGATAATGAAAAACTGTTTTTT. It specifies CASSLRGPDNEKLFF.

This chain joins TRBV19 and TRBJ2-7; 7 nucleotides match TRBD1. Looked up from germline, CDR1 is LNHDA and CDR2 is SQIVND (reference sequence). J lost 0 bases, V lost 5 bases, and 10 bases had no gene match. This CDR3 is 16 amino acids long. The CDR3 DNA reads TGTGCCAGTAGTCAAGGGACAGCGAGGAGCTCCTACGAGCAGTACTTC. Its protein product is CASSQGTARSSYEQYF.

The rearrangement joins TRBV6-6 to TRBJ2-6; weak D call: TRBD1 (5 bases). Trimming shortened V by 7 bases and J by 2 bases, and 6 bases separated the two germline ends. Germline-derived CDR1 and CDR2 are MNHNY and SVGAGI (reference sequence). This CDR3 is built from 13 residues. CDR3 region: CASTTAGANVLTF. CDR3 nucleotide sequence: TGTGCCAGCACGACAGCTGGGGCCAACGTCCTGACTTTC.